This T cell receptor (beta chain) was observed in a study of shared clonotypes between healthy human individuals. Regarding the study as a whole: A generally larger estimated richness was seen in naive subsets than in memory subsets.

The data were produced by immunoSEQ multiplex PCR, yet TCRdb's version contains in-frame clones alone and is incomplete. The repertoire holds roughly 2.6 million clones, with around 90% as singletons. With respect to this clone: Its specificity is unknown.

Trimming took off 3 bases at V and 5 bases at J, with 11 bases between the two ends. The CDR3 runs 13 residues. From germline, CDR1 is KGHSH and CDR2 LQKENI. The chain links TRBV18 to TRBJ2-7, with a tentative D call TRBD1 (6 bases). Material for sequencing was naive CD4+ T cells sorted from blood. Subset here: CD45RA+ positively selected. This TCR was recovered from a man aged 18 to 30 in good health. As DNA, the CDR3 is TGTGCCAGCTCACCCCGACAGGAGAACGAGCAGTACTTC. This codes for CASSPRQENEQYF.